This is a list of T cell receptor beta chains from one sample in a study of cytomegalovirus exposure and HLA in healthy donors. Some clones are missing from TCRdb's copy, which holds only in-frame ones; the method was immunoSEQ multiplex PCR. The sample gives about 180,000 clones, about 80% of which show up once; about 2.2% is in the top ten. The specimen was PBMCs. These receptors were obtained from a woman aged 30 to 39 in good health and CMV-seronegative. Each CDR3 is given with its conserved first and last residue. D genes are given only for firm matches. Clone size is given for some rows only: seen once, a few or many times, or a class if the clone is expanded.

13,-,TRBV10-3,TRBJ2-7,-,CAISLGVGTEQYF,TGTGCCATCAGTCTAGGAGTTGGGACAGAGCAGTACTTC
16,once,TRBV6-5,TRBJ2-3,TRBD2,CASSYRGGLSTDTQYF,TGTGCCAGCAGTTACCGCGGGGGGCTGAGCACAGATACGCAGTATTTT
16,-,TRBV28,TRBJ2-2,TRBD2,CASSVLGREATGELFF,TGTGCCAGCAGTGTGCTCGGGCGGGAGGCCACCGGGGAGCTGTTTTTT
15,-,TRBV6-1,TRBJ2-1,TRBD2,CASSATGTSGEQQFF,TGTGCCAGCAGTGCCACCGGGACTAGTGGTGAACAACAGTTCTTC
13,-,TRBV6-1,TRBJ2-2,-,CASTRGYTGELFF,TGTGCCAGCACACGGGGGTACACCGGGGAGCTGTTTTTT
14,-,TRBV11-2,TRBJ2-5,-,CASSLTTDQETQYF,TGTGCCAGCAGCTTAACAACAGACCAAGAGACCCAGTACTTC
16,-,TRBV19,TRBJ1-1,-,CASTHARGGMNTEAFF,TGTGCCAGTACCCACGCGCGGGGGGGGATGAACACTGAAGCTTTCTTT
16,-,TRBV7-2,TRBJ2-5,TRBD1,CASSFRDRGTGETQYF,TGTGCCAGCAGTTTCCGGGACAGGGGGACGGGGGAGACCCAGTACTTC
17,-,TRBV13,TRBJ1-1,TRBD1,CASSLGPGGASDTEAFF,TGTGCCAGCAGCTTAGGTCCAGGGGGCGCTTCGGACACTGAAGCTTTCTTT
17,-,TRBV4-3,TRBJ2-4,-,CASSQELPVQTKNSQYF,TGCGCCAGCAGCCAAGAATTGCCGGTCCAGACCAAAAACAGTCAGTACTTC
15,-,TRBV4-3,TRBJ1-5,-,CASSQDVNRAPTQHF,TGCGCCAGCAGCCAAGACGTAAACAGGGCCCCTACCCAGCATTTT
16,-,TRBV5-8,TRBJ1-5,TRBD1,CASSLEQGQGGQPQHF,TGTGCCAGCAGCTTGGAACAGGGACAGGGGGGTCAGCCCCAGCATTTT
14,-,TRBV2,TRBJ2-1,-,CASSGDGTYNEQFF,TGTGCCAGCAGCGGGGACGGGACATACAATGAGCAGTTCTTC
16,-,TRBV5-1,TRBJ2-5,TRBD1,CASSPGTGRTQETQYF,TGCGCCAGCAGCCCTGGGACAGGGCGGACCCAAGAGACCCAGTACTTC
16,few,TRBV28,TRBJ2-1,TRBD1,CASETALTGVHNEQFF,TGTGCCAGCGAGACGGCCCTAACAGGGGTACACAATGAGCAGTTCTTC
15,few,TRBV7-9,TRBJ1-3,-,CASSFFSGTGNTIYF,TGTGCCAGCAGCTTTTTTTCAGGGACAGGAAACACCATATATTTT
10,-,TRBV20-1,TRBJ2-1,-,CSARDIEQFF,TGCAGTGCTAGAGACATTGAGCAGTTCTTC
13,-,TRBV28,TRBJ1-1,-,CASTTDPNTEAFF,TGTGCCAGCACGACAGACCCGAACACTGAAGCTTTCTTT
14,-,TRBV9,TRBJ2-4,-,CASSVVGYGDIQYF,TGTGCCAGCAGCGTAGTGGGGTACGGGGACATTCAGTACTTC
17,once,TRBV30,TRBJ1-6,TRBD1,CAWSPEGRGFYNSPLHF,TGTGCCTGGAGTCCCGAGGGCAGGGGGTTCTATAATTCACCCCTCCACTTT
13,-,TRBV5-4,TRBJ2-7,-,CASSPLGDYEQYF,TGTGCCAGCAGCCCGCTAGGAGACTACGAGCAGTACTTC
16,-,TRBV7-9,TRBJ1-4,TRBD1,CASSAGQRATNEKLFF,TGTGCCAGCAGCGCGGGACAGAGGGCAACTAATGAAAAACTGTTTTTT
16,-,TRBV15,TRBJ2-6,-,CATSRDWGSGANGLTF,TGTGCCACCAGCAGAGATTGGGGCTCTGGGGCCAACGGCCTGACTTTC
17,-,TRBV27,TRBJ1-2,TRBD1,CASSPRTGNINNYGYTF,TGTGCCAGCAGTCCCCGGACAGGAAATATAAATAACTATGGCTACACCTTC
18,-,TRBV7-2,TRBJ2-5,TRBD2,CASSLAWTSSGKKETQYF,TGTGCCAGCAGCTTAGCGTGGACAAGTAGCGGGAAAAAAGAGACCCAGTACTTC
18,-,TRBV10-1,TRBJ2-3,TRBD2,CASSPGLAGKGITDTQYF,TGCGCCAGCAGCCCGGGACTAGCGGGTAAAGGGATCACAGATACGCAGTATTTT
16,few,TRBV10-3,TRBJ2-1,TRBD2,CAISESTSARVNEQFF,TGTGCCATCAGTGAGTCGACTAGCGCTAGAGTGAATGAGCAGTTCTTC
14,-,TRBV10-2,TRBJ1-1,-,CASSESYGDTEAFF,TGCGCCAGCAGTGAGTCTTACGGGGACACTGAAGCTTTCTTT
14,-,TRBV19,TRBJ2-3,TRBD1,CASSIGLTGGTQYF,TGTGCCAGTAGTATAGGACTGACAGGGGGCACGCAGTATTTT
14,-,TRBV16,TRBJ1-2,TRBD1,CATAQTGQGNGYTF,TGTGCCACCGCTCAAACCGGACAGGGGAATGGCTACACCTTC
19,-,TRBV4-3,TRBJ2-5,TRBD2,CASSQGLAGKITEGETQYF,TGCGCCAGCAGCCAAGGACTAGCGGGAAAAATAACCGAGGGGGAGACCCAGTACTTC
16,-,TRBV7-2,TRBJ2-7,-,CASSLGIRESPYEQYF,TGTGCCAGCAGCTTAGGTATCCGGGAATCCCCCTACGAGCAGTACTTC
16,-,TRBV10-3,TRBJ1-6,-,CAISDGRGGSESPLHF,TGTGCCATCAGTGACGGACGGGGAGGGTCTGAATCGCCCCTCCACTTT
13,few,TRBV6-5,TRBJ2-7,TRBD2,CATKREASYEQYF,TGTGCCACTAAGCGGGAGGCCTCCTACGAGCAGTACTTC
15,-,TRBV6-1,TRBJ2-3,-,CASSGTGMGTDTQYF,TGTGCCAGCAGTGGGACCGGGATGGGCACAGATACGCAGTATTTT
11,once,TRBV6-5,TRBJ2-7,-,CASSKGTGGYF,TGTGCCAGCTCCAAGGGTACCGGGGGATACTTC
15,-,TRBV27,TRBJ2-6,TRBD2,CASSDRGVGANVLTF,TGTGCCAGCAGCGACCGGGGGGTTGGGGCCAACGTCCTGACTTTC
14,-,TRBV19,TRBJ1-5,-,CASSTIQSNQPQHF,TGTGCCAGTAGTACCATACAAAGCAATCAGCCCCAGCATTTT
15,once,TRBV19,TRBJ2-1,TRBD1,CASKVDRGGYNEQFF,TGTGCCAGTAAGGTCGACAGGGGAGGTTACAATGAGCAGTTCTTC
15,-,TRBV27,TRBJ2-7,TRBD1,CASSGTGDISYEQYF,TGTGCCAGCAGTGGGACAGGGGACATCTCCTACGAGCAGTACTTC
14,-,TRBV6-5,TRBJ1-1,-,CASRVFPPSTEAFF,TGTGCCAGCAGGGTTTTTCCCCCGAGCACTGAAGCTTTCTTT